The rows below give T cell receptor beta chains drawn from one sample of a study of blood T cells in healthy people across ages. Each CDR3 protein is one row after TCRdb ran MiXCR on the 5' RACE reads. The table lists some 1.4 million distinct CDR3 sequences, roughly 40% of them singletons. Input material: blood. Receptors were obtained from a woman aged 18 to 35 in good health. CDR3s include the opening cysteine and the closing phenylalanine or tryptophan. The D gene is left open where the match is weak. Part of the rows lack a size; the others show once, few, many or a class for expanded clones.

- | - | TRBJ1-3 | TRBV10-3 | CAISGRSSGNTIYF | TGTGCCATCAGTGGCAGGTCCTCTGGAAACACCATATATTTT
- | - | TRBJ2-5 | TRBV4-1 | CASSQDQASTRTQYF | TGCGCCAGCAGCCAAGATCAGGCTAGCACGAGGACCCAGTACTTC
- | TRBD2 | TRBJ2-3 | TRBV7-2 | CASSLVGLAGSRDTQYF | TGTGCCAGCAGCTTAGTCGGACTAGCGGGTAGCAGGGATACGCAGTATTTT
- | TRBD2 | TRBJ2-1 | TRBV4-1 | CASSQDSREGLNEQFF | TGCGCCAGCAGCCAAGACTCGCGGGAGGGCCTGAATGAGCAGTTCTTC
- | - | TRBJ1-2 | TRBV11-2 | CASSAELGRVNYGYTF | TGTGCCAGCAGCGCGGAGCTGGGCAGGGTAAACTATGGCTACACCTTC
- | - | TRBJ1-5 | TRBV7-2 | CASSLSWGSNQPQHF | TGTGCCAGCAGCCTTAGTTGGGGAAGCAATCAGCCCCAGCATTTT
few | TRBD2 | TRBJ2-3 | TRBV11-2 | CASRRLADTQYF | TGTGCCAGCAGGAGACTAGCGGATACGCAGTATTTT
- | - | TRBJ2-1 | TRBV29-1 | CSTFVRKDLLFF | TGCAGCACCTTCGTCCGGAAGGACCTCCTGTTCTTC
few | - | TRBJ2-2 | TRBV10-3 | CAISEFAGNTGELFF | TGTGCCATCAGTGAGTTCGCGGGAAACACCGGGGAGCTGTTTTTT
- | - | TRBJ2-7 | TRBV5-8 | CASSLAGTRFNEQYF | TGTGCCAGCAGCTTGGCGGGTACCCGATTCAATGAGCAGTACTTC
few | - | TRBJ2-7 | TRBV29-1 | CSVYLLGRGEQYF | TGCAGCGTTTACCTCCTTGGAAGGGGCGAGCAGTACTTC
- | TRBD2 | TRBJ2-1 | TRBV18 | CASSPRSGAGGNYNEQFF | TGTGCCAGCTCACCACGTTCGGGGGCGGGAGGAAACTACAATGAGCAGTTCTTC
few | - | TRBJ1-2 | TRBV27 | CASSLRGYTGPNYGYTF | TGTGCCAGCAGCCTAAGGGGGTATACCGGTCCGAACTATGGCTACACCTTC
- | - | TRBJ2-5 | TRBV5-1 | CASSEIGSRGETQYF | TGCGCCAGCAGCGAAATCGGTAGTAGAGGAGAGACCCAGTACTTC
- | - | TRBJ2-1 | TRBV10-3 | CAISDLENNEQFF | TGTGCCATCAGTGATTTGGAGAACAATGAGCAGTTCTTC
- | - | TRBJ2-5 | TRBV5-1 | CASSFESSGPEETQYF | TGCGCCAGCAGCTTCGAATCGTCAGGTCCAGAAGAGACCCAGTACTTC
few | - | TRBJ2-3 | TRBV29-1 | CSVGPTGTDTQYF | TGCAGCGTTGGGCCTACTGGCACAGATACGCAGTATTTT
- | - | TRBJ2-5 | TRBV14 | CASSQVGSETQYF | TGTGCCAGCAGCCAAGTTGGGTCAGAGACCCAGTACTTC
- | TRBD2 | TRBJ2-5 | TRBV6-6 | CASSYSEGLAGEGQYF | TGTGCCAGCAGTTACTCGGAGGGACTAGCGGGAGAAGGGCAGTACTTC
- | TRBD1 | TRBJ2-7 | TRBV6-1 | CASSGPSPGTAYEQYF | TGTGCCAGCAGTGGCCCCTCACCAGGGACAGCTTACGAGCAGTACTTC
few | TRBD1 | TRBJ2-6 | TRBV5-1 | CASSLGQGNSGANVLTF | TGCGCCAGCAGCTTGGGACAGGGGAACTCTGGGGCCAACGTCCTGACTTTC
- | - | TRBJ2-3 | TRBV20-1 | CSARPGMSPDTQYF | TGCAGTGCTAGACCGGGTATGAGCCCAGATACGCAGTATTTT
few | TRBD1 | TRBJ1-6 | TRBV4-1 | CASSEQGEDNSPLHF | TGCGCCAGCAGCGAACAGGGGGAAGATAATTCACCCCTCCACTTT
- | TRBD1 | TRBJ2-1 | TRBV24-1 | CATSGTGGSYNEQFF | TGTGCCACCAGCGGGACAGGGGGGTCCTACAATGAGCAGTTCTTC
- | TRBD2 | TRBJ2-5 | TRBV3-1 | CASSLSGKAQETQYF | TGTGCCAGCAGCCTCAGCGGGAAAGCCCAAGAGACCCAGTACTTC
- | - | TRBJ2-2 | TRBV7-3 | CASSLEGQKVNTGELFF | TGTGCCAGCAGCTTAGAAGGACAGAAAGTCAACACCGGGGAGCTGTTTTTT
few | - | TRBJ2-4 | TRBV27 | CASRLQGAIQYF | TGTGCCAGCAGGCTACAGGGAGCCATTCAGTACTTC
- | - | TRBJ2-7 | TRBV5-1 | CASSFGTSFYEQYF | TGCGCCAGCAGCTTTGGGACATCCTTCTACGAGCAGTACTTC
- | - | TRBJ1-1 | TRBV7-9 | CASSPPVGTITEAFF | TGTGCCAGCAGCCCCCCAGTGGGGACGATCACTGAAGCTTTCTTT
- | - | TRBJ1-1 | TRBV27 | CASSLGEDTEAFF | TGTGCCAGCAGTTTAGGCGAGGACACTGAAGCTTTCTTT
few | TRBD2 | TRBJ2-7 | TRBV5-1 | CASSQPAAGGLVFEQYF | TGCGCCAGCAGCCAGCCCGCGGCGGGGGGGCTAGTTTTCGAGCAGTACTTC
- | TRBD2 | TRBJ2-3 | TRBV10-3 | CAMGPGEGRSTDTQYF | TGTGCCATGGGCCCGGGGGAGGGCCGAAGCACAGATACGCAGTATTTT
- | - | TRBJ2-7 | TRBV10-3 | CAISDPGDGSNEQYF | TGTGCCATCAGTGACCCTGGGGACGGCAGCAATGAGCAGTACTTC
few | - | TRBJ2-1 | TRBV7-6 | CASSSVKGGASSYNEQFF | TGTGCCAGCAGCTCTGTGAAGGGGGGGGCGAGCTCCTACAATGAGCAGTTCTTC
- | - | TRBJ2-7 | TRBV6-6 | CASTDWGYEQYF | TGTGCCAGCACCGATTGGGGATACGAGCAGTACTTC
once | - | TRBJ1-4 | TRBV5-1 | CASSLTYSGEKLFF | TGCGCCAGCAGCTTGACCTACTCAGGTGAAAAACTGTTTTTT
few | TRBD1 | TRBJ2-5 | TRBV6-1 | CASSEQPGGRKETQYF | TGTGCCAGCAGTGAACAGCCAGGGGGCCGTAAAGAGACCCAGTACTTC